This T cell receptor (beta chain) is from a study of CD8+CD57+ T cells in acquired aplastic anemia. Study in general: Across the sorted CD4+ and CD8+ cells, DNA amounts averaged 3.2 ug.

Germline CDR1 and CDR2: MDHEN and SYDVKM. The CDR3 sequence is 15 residues long. Only one count was recorded for this clonotype. Compared with germline, one end of the junction differs, possibly owing to a read error. Profiling of TCR beta VDJ combinations and CDR3 sequences used genomic DNA as template. TCRdb used MiXCR to reprocess the reads, holding one entry per CDR3 protein. The repertoire includes 250,000 to 350,000 distinct CDR3 sequences, 55% to 65% of them detected once, and roughly 8% sits in the top ten. The gene calls are TRBV28 and TRBJ1-1; possibly TRBD1 for D (6 bases). The sequence was obtained from a human donor with severe aplastic anemia or a healthy control (not recorded which). The sequenced sample was sorted CD4+, CD8+, or CD8+CD57+ T cells (not recorded which) from PBMCs. This chain's CDR3 is CASRVQGPTNTEAFF. CDR3 DNA sequence: TGTGCCAGCAGGGTACAGGGACCGACGAACACTGAAGCCTTCTTT.